This T cell receptor (beta chain) was sequenced for a study of cytomegalovirus exposure and HLA in healthy donors. Findings and limits, study-wide: Several of the most significant clusters appeared linked to common viral pathogens, based on a later analysis.

Remarks on this clone: Antigen specificity is unknown.

All donors participated as healthy donors of bone marrow. V shed 3 bases and J shed 4 bases, with 12 bases lying between them. In germline, CDR1 is MNHEY, CDR2 SMNVEV (reference sequence). The length of the CDR3 is 14 residues. Amplification used 60 Vbeta primers and 13 Jbeta primers. Libraries were prepared by immunoSEQ multiplex PCR; TCRdb keeps only in-frame clonotypes and omits some of them. The table has over 120,000 clones, around 75% seen once. Sequencing was performed on PBMCs. The rearrangement links TRBV27 to TRBJ1-1; D unresolved. The receptor was derived from a woman between 25 and 40 years old in good health and CMV-seronegative. CDR3 DNA: TGTGCCAGCAGTTTTGGGCCAGGAGGCACTGAAGCTTTCTTT. Its protein is CASSFGPGGTEAFF.